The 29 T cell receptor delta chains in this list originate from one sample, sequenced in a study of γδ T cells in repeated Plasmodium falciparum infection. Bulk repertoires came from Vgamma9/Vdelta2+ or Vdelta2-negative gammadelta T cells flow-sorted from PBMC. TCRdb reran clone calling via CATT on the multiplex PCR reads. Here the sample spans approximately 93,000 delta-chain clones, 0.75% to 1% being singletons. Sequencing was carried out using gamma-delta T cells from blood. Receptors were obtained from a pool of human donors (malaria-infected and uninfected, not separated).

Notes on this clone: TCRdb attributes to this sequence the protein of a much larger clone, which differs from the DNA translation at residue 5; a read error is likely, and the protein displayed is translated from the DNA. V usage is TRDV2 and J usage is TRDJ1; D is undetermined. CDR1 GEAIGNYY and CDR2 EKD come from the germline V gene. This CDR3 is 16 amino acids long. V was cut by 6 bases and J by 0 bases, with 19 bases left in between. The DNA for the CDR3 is TGTGCCTGTCGCAATGCGGTGAGGGGTTACACCGATAAACTCATCTTT. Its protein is CACRNAVRGYTDKLIF.

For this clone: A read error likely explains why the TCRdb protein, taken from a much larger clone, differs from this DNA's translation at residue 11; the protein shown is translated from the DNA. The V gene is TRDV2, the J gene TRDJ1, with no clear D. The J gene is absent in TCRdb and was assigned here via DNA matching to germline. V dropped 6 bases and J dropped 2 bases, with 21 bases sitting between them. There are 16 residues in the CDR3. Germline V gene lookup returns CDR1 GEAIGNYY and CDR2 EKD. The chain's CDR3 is CACNCQNSTETDKLIF. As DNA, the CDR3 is TGTGCCTGTAATTGTCAGAATTCGACGGAGACCGATAAACTCATCTTT.

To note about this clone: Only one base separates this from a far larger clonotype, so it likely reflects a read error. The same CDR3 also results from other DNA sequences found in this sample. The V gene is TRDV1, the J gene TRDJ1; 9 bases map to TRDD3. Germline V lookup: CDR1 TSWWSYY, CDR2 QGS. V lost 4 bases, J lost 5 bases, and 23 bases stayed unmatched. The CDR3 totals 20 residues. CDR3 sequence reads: CALGAPQRLGDCPSTDKLIF. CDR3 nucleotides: TGTGCTCTTGGGGCCCCTCAACGTCTGGGGGATTGCCCGAGCACTGATAAACTCATCTTT.

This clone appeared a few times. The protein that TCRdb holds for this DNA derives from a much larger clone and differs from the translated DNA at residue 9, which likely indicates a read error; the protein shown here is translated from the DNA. The CDR3 DNA reads TGTGCCTGTGACACCGTCGAGGTCGCCGATAAACTCATCTTT. Translated, it gives CACDTVEVADKLIF. V and J are TRDV2 and TRDJ1; D is uncertain. Trimming left V 0 bases short and J 3 bases short, with 10 bases between. The germline V gene has CDR1 GEAIGNYY and CDR2 EKD. The CDR3 has 14 amino acids.

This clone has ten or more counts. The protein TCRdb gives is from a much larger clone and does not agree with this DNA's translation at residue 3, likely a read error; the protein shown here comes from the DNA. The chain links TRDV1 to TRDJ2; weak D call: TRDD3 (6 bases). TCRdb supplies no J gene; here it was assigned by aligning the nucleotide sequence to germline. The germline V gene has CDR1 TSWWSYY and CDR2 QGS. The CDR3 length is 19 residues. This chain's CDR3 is CAPGERGVFYWVLTAQLFF. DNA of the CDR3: TGTGCTCCTGGGGAACGGGGTGTCTTTTACTGGGTCCTGACAGCACAACTCTTCTTT.

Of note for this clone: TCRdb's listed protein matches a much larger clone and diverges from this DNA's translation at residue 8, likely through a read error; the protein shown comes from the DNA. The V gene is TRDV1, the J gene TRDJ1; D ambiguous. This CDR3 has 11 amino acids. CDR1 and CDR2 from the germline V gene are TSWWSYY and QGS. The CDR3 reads CALDIFDELIF. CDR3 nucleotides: TGTGCTCTTGACATTTTCGATGAACTCATCTTT.

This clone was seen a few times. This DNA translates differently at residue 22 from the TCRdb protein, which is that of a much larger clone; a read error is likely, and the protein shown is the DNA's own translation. CDR3 region: CALGELGTLLSLGDRSSWDTRRMFF. The CDR3 nucleotides read TGTGCTCTTGGGGAACTAGGGACTTTACTATCACTGGGGGATCGTAGCTCCTGGGACACCCGACGGATGTTTTTC. The rearrangement joins TRDV1 to TRDJ3; 10 positions agree with TRDD3. Germline V gene data show CDR1 as TSWWSYY and CDR2 as QGS. The CDR3 sequence is 25 residues long.

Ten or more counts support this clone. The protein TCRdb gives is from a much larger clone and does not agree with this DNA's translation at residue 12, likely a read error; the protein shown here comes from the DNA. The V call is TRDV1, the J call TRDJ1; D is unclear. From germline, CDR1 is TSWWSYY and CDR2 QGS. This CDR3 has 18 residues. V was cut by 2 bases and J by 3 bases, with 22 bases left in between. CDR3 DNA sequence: TGTGCTCTTGGGGAAAGGTTCTTCGAGTACGAGCCCTCCGATAAACTCATCTTT. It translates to CALGERFFEYEPSDKLIF.

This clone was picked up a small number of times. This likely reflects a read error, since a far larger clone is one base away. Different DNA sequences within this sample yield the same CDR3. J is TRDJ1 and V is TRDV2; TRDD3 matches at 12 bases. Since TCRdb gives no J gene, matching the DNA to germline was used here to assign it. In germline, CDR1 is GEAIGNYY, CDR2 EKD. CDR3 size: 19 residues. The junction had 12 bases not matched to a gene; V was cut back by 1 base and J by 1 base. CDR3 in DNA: TGTGCCTGTGACACTCTGCCTCCTGGGGGATACGGAAGCACCGATAAACTCATCTTT. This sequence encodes CACDTLPPGGYGSTDKLIF.

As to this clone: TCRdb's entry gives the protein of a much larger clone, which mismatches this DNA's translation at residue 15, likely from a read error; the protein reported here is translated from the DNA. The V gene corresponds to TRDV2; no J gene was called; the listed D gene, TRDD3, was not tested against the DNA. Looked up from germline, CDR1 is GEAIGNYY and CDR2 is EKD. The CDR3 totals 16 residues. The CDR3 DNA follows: TGTGCCTGTGATTTCCTGGGGGGAGACCGAACCGATAAACTCACCTTT. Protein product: CACDFLGGDRTDKLTF.

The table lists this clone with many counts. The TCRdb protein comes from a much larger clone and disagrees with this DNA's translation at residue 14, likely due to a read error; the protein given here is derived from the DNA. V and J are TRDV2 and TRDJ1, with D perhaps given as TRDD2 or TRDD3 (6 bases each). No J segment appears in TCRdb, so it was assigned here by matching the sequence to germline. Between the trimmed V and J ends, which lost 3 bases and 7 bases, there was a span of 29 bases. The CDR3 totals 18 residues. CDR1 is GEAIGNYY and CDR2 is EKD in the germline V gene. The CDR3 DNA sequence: TGTGCCTGTGACCAAATGGCCTTCCCGGGGGACGGGAGCGTTAAACTCATCTTT. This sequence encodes CACDQMAFPGDGSVKLIF.

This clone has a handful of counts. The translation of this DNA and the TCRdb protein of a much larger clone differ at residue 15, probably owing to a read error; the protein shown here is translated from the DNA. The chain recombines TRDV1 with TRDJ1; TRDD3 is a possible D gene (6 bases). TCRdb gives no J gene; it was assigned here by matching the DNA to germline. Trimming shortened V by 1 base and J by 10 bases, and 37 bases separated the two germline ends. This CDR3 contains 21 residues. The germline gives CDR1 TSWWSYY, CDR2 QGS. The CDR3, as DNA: TGTGCTCTTGGGGAACGAGAGCGCCTACATTCGAACGGGGGGGGACTGCCCGGACTCATCTTT. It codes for CALGERERLHSNGGGLPGLIF.

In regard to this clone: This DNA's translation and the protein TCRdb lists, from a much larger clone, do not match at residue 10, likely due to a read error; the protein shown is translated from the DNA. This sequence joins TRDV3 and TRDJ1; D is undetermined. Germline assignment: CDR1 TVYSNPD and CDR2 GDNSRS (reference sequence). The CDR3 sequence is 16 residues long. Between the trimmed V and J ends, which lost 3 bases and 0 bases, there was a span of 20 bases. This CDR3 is CAFIRPCRGHTDKLIF. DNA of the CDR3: TGTGCCTTCATCCGACCCTGTCGGGGTCACACCGATAAACTCATCTTT. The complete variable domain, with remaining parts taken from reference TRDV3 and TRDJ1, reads CDKVTQSSPDQTVASGSEVVLLCTYDTVYSNPDLFWYRIRPDYSFQFVFYGDNSRSEGADFTQGRFSVKHILTQKAFHLVISPVRTEDSATYYCAFIRPCRGHTDKLIFGKGTRVTVEP.

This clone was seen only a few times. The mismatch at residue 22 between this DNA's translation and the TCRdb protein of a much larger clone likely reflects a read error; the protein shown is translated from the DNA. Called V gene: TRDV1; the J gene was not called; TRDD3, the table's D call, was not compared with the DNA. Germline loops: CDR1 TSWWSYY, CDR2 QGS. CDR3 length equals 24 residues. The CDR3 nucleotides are TGTGCTCTTGGGGAACGGTCCTTCTCAAGATCCTGGGCTGGGGCCTCACTAAAAACCGATAAACCCATCTTT. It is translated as CALGERSFSRSWAGASLKTDKPIF.

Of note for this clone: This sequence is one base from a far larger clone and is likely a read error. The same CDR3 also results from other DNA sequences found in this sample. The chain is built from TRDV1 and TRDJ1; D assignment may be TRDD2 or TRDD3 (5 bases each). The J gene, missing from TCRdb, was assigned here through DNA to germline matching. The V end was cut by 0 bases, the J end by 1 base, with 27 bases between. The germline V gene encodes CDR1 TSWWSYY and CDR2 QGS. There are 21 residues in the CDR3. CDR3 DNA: TGTGCTCTTGGGGAACTAAGGACCTACAACCGAACCGGGGGTTGCACCGATAAACTCATCTTT. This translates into CALGELRTYNRTGGCTDKLIF.

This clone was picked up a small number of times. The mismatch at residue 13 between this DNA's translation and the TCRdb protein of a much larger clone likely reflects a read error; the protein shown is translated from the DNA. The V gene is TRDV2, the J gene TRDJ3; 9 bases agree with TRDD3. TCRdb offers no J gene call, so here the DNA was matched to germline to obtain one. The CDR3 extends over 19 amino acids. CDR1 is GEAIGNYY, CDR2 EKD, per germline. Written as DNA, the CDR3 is TGTGCCTGTGACACCGTACTGGGGGACTATTCCTGGGGCACCCGACAGATGTTTTTC. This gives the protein CACDTVLGDYSWGTRQMFF.

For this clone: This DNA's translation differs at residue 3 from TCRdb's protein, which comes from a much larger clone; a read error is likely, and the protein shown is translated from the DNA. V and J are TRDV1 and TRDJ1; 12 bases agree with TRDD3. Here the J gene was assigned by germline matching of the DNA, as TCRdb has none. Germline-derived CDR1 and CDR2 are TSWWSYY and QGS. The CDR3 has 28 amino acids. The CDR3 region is CAPGELGPTTYWGIPRNLLNPRADKLIF. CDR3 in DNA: TGTGCTCCTGGGGAACTAGGGCCTACTACCTACTGGGGGATACCCCGTAATCTGCTAAATCCGAGGGCCGATAAACTCATCTTT.

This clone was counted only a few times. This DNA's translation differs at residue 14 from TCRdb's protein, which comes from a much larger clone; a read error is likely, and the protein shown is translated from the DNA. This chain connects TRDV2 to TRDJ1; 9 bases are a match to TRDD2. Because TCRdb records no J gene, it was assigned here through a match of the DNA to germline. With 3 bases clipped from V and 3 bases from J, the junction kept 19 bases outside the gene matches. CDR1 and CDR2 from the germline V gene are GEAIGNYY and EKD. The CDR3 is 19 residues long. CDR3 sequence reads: CACDPGLPTPSGRADKLIF. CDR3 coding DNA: TGTGCCTGTGACCCCGGCCTTCCTACGCCTTCTGGCCGCGCCGATAAACTCATCTTT.

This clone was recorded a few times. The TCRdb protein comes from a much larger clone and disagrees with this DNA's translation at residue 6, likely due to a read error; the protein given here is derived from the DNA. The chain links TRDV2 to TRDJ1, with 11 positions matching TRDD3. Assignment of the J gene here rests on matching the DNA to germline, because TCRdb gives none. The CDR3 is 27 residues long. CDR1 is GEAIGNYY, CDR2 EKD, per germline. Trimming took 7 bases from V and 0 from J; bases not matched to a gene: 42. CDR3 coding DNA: TGTGCCTGCAGAAAGGGGGTTCAGCCGGACTCTCTTTCTGGGGGATACCCGAGACCCCCTAACACCGATAAACTCATCTTT. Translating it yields CACRKGVQPDSLSGGYPRPPNTDKLIF.

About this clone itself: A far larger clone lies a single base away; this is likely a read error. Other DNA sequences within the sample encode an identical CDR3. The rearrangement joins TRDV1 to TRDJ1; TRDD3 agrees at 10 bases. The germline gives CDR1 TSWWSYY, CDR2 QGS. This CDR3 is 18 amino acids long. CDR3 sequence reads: CALGTHLGDKYNTDKLIF. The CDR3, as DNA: TGTGCTCTTGGGACCCACCTGGGGGATAAGTATAACACCGATAAACTCATCTTC.

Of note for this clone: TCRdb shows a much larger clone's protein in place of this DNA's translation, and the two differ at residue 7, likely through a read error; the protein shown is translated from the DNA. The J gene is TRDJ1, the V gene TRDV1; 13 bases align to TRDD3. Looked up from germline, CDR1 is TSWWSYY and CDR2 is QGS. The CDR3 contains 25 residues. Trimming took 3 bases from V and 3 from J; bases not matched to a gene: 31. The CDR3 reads CALGDPFSSFLLGDTGSSEADKLIF. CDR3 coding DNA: TGTGCTCTTGGGGACCCCTTCTCTTCCTTCCTACTGGGGGATACGGGGAGTAGCGAGGCCGATAAACTCATCTTT.

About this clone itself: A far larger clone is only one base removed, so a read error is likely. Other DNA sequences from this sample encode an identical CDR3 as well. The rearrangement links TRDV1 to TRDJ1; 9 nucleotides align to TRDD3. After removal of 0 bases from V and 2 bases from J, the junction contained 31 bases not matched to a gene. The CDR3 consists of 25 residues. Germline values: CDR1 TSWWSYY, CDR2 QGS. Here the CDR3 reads CALGELEELALNLDWGTRLTDKLIF. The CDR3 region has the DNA TGTGCTCTTGGGGAACTAGAGGAGTTGGCACTTAACTTGGACTGGGGGACGCGCCTGACCGATAAACTCATCTTT.

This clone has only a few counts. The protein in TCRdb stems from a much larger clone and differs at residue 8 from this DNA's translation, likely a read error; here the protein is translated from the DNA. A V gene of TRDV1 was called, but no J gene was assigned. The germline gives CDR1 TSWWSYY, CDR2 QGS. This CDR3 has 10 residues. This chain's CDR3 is CALGGTKPIF. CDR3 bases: TGTGCTCTTGGGGGCACGAAACCCATCTTT.

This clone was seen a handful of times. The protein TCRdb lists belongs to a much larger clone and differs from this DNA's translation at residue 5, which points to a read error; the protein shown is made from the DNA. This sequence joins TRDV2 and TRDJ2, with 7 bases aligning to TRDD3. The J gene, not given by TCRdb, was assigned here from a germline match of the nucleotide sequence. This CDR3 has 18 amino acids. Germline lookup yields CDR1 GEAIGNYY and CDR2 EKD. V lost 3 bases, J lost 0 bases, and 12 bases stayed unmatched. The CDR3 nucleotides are TGTGCCTGTGACCCCGTTCTGGGGGGGACCGCTTTGACAGCACAACTCTTCTTT. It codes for CACDPVLGGTALTAQLFF.

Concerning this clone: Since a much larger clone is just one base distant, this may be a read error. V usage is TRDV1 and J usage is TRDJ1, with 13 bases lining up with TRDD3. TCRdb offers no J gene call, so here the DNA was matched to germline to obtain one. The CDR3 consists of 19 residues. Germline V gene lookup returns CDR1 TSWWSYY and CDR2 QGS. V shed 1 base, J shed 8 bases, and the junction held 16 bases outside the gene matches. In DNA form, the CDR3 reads TGTGCTCTTGGGGAACAGTTCCAGTACTGGGGGATACGCGATAGCAAACTCATCTTT. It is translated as CALGEQFQYWGIRDSKLIF.

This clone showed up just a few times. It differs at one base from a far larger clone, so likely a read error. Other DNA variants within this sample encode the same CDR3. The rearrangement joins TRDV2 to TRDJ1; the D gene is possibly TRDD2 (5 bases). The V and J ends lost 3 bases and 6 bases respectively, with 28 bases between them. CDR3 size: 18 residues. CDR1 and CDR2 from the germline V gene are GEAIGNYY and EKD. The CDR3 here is CACDPSHSRPGGDNKLIF. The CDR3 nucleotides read TGTGCCTGTGACCCTTCTCATTCCCGACCGGGTGGAGATAATAAACTCATCTTT.

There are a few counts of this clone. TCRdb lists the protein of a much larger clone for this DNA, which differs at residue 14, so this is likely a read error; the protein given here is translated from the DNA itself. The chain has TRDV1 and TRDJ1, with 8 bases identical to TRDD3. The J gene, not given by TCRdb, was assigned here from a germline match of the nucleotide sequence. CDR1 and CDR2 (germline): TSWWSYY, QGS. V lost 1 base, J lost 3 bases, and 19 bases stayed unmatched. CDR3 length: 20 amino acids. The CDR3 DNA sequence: TGTGCTCTTGGGGAACAGGCCTACGTCTATCCCTGGGGGACAGCCGATAAACTCATCTTT. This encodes CALGEQAYVYPWGTADKLIF.

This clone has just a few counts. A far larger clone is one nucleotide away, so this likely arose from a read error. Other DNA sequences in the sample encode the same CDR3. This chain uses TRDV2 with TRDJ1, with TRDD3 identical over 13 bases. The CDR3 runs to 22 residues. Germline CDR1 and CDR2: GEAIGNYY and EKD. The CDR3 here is CACDTVQPHWGIRPNHTDKLIF. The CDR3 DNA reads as TGCGCCTGTGACACCGTTCAACCCCACTGGGGGATACGCCCGAATCACACCGATAAACTCATCTTT.

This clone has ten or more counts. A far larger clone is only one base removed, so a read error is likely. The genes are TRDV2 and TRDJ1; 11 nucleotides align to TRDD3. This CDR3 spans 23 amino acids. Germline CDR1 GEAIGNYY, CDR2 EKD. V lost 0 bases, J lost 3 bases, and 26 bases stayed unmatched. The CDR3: CACDTGGGSYGHTGGYNADKLIF. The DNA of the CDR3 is TGTGCCTGTGACACCGGCGGAGGGTCCTACGGGCATACTGGGGGATATAACGCCGATAAACTCATCTTT.